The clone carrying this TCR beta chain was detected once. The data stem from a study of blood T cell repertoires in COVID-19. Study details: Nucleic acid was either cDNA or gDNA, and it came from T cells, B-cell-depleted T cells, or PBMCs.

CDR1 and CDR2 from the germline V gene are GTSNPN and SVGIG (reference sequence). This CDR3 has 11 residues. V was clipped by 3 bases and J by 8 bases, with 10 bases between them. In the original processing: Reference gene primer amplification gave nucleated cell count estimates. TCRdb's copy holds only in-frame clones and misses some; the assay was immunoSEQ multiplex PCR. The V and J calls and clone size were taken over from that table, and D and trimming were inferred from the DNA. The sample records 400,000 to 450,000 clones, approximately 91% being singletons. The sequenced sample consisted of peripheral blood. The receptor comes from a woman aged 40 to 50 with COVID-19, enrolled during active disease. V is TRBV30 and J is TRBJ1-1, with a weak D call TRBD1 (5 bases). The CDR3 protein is CAWRRGGEAFF. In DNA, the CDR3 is TGTGCCTGGAGGCGTGGGGGGGAAGCTTTCTTT.